The sequence of this T cell receptor beta chain was determined in a study of cytomegalovirus exposure and HLA in healthy donors. The V gene end was trimmed by 5 bases and the J gene end by 1 base; junction bases not matched to a gene: 4. The CDR3 covers 14 residues. CDR1 and CDR2 from the germline V gene are SGHTA and FQGTGA. This PCR relied on a set of 60 Vbeta primers and 13 Jbeta primers. The assay was immunoSEQ multiplex PCR, and TCRdb's table has in-frame clones only and misses some. The data contain under 200,000 clones, approximately 81% of them singletons. This receptor was taken from a man aged 45-65 years in good health and CMV-seropositive. This chain joins TRBV7-3 and TRBJ1-1; TRBD1 matches at 7 bases. Sequenced material: PBMCs. The CDR3 loop reads CASSTSGGNTEAFF. For the CDR3, the DNA is TGTGCCAGCAGCACCTCAGGGGGGAACACTGAAGCTTTCTTT. Supplemented by reference TRBV7-3 and TRBJ1-1, the full variable domain reads GAGVSQTPSNKVTEKGKYVELRCDPISGHTALYWYRQSLGQGPEFLIYFQGTGAADDSGLPNDRFFAVRPEGSVSTLKIQRTERGDSAVYLCASSTSGGNTEAFFGQGTRLTVV.